The entry below describes one T cell receptor beta chain. This entry belongs to a study of CD8 T cells in Susac syndrome. The patients serving as multiple sclerosis controls were treatment-naive. They had stable or active relapsing-remitting disease and fulfilled revised McDonald criteria. A quantity of roughly 0.5 to 1 ug RNA underwent reverse transcription using random hexamers. One entry per CDR3 protein, called by TCRdb with MiXCR from the immunoSEQ multiplex PCR reads. The data contain 250,000 to 300,000 distinct CDR3 sequences, 75% to 85% of them singletons. The V end was cut by 2 bases, the J end by 6 bases, with 11 bases between. The CDR3 runs 14 residues. Germline V gives CDR1 LNHDA, CDR2 SQIVND (reference sequence).

The clonotype originates from a human donor with multiple sclerosis. The V and J genes are TRBV19 and TRBJ2-1, with D tentatively TRBD1 (5 bases). Sequencing was carried out using CD8+ T cells from PBMCs. The CDR3 sequence: CASSIKGLSNEQFF. The CDR3 DNA is TGTGCCAGTAGTATAAAGGGGTTGTCCAATGAGCAGTTCTTC.